Sequencing of this T cell receptor (beta chain) was carried out in a study of blood T cell repertoires in COVID-19. About the study: The United States, Italy and Spain were the sources of the acute and convalescent COVID-19 samples. PBMCs, B-cell-depleted T cells, or T cells provided the cDNA or gDNA that made up the material.

Methods used by the authors: Estimation of nucleated cell counts was performed using reference gene primer amplification. Measured with immunoSEQ multiplex PCR; TCRdb has only the in-frame clones, and not every one. V, J and clone size were drawn from that table, and D and trimming were deduced from the DNA. The table has about 64,000 clones, 80% to 95% seen once. The receptor was derived from a woman older than 75 with active COVID-19. Sequencing was done on a sample of peripheral blood.

The CDR3 coding sequence is TGTGCCAGCAGCTTATCTTCAGGGGATCGAGAAAAACTGTTTTTT. Protein: CASSLSSGDREKLFF. The V gene is TRBV7-8, the J gene TRBJ1-4; tentatively, D is TRBD1 (6 bases). CDR3 size: 15 residues. Trimming shortened V by 2 bases and J by 8 bases, and 15 bases separated the two germline ends. CDR1 is SGHVS, CDR2 FQNEAQ, per germline.